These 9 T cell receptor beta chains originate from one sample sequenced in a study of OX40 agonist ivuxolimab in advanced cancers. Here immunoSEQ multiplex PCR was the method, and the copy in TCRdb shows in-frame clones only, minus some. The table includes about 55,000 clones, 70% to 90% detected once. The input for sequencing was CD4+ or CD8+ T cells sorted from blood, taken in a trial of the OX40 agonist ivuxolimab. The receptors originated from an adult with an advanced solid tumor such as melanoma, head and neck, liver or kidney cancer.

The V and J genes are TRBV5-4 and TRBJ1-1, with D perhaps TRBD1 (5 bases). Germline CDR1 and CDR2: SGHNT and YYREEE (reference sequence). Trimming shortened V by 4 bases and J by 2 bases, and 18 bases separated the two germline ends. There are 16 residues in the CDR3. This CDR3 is CASSQGQGSLNTEAFF. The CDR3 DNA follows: TGTGCCAGCAGCCAAGGGCAGGGTTCACTAAACACTGAAGCTTTCTTT.

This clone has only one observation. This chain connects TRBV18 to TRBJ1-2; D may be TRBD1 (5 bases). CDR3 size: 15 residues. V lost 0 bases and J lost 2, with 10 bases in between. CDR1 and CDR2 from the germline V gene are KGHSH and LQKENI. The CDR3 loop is CASSPPTGPNYGYTF. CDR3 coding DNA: TGTGCCAGCTCACCACCCACAGGCCCCAACTATGGCTACACCTTC. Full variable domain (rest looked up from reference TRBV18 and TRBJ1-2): NAGVMQNPRHLVRRRGQEARLRCSPMKGHSHVYWYRQLPEEGLKFMVYLQKENIIDESGMPKERFSAEFPKEGPSILRIQQVVRGDSAAYFCASSPPTGPNYGYTFGSGTRLTVV.

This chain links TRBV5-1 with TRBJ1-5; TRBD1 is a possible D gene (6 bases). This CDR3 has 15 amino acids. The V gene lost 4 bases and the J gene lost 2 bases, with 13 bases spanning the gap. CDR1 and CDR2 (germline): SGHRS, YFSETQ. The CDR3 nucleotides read TGCGCCAGCAGCGGGGACATTTCGGGCAATCAGCCCCAGCATTTT. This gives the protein CASSGDISGNQPQHF.

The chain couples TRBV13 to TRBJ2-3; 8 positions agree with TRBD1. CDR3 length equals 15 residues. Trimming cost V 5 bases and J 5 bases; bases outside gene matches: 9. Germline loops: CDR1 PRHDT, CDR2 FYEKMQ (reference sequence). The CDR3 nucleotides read TGTGCCAGCAGCCCCCGGGACAGGTCACAAGATACGCAGTATTTT. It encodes CASSPRDRSQDTQYF.

CDR3 residues: CASSSGQSTDTQYF. The CDR3 DNA is TGCGCCAGTTCTAGCGGCCAAAGCACAGATACGCAGTATTTT. The chain employs TRBV5-1 and TRBJ2-3, with 7 bases aligning to TRBD2. The CDR3 totals 14 residues. Germline V CDR1 and CDR2: SGHRS, YFSETQ. V was clipped by 8 bases and J by 0 bases; unmatched bases: 6.

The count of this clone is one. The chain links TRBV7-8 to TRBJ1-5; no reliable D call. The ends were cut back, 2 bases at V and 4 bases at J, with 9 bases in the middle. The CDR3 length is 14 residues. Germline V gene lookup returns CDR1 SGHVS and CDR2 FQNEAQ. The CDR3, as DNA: TGTGCCAGCAGCTTATCAGTTAATAATCAGCCCCAGCATTTT. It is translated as CASSLSVNNQPQHF.

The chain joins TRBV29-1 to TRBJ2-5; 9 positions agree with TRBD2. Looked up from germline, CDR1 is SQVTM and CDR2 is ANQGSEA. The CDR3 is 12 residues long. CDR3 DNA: TGCAGTGGTAGCGGGAGCCAAGAGACCCAGTACTTC. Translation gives CSGSGSQETQYF.

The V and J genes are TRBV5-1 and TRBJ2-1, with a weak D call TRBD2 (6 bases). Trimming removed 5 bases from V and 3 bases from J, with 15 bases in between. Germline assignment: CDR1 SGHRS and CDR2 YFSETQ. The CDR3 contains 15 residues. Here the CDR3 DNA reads TGCGCCAGCAGGAGGGGACTCACCGACTACAATGAGCAGTTCTTC. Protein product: CASRRGLTDYNEQFF.

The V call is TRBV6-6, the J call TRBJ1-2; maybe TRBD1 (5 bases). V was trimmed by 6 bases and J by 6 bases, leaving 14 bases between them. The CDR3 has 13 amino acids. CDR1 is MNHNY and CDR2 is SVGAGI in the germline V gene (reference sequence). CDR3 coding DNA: TGTGCCAGCAGACCACTCGGGACGCATGGCTACACCTTC. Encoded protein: CASRPLGTHGYTF.